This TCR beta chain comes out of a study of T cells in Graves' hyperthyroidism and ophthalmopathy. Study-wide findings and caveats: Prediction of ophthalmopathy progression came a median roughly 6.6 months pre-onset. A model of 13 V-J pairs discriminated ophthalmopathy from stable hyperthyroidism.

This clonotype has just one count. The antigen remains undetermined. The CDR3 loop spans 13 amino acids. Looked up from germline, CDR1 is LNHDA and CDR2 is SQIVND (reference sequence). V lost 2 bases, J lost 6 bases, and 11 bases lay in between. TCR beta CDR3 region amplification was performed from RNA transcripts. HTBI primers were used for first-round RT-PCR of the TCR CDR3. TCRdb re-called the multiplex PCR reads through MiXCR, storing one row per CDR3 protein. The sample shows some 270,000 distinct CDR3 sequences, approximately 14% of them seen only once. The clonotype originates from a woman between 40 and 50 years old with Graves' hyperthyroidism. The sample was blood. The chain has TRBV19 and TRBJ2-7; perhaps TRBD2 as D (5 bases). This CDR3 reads CASSIRPGSEQYF. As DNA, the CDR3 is TGTGCCAGTAGTATACGTCCGGGGAGCGAGCAGTACTTC.